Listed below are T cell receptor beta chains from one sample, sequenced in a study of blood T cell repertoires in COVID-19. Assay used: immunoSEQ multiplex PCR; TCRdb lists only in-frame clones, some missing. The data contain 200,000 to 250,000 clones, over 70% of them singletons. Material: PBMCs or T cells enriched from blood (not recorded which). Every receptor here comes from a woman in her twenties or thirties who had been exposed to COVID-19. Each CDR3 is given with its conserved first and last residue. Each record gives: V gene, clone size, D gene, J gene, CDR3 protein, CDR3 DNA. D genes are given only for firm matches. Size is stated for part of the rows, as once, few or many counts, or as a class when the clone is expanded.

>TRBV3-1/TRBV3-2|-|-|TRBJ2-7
CASSARGKLALGEQYF
TGTGCCAGCAGCGCTCGGGGGAAACTAGCTTTGGGAGAGCAGTACTTC
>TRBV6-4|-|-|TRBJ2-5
CASSRDFGETQYF
TGTGCCAGCAGTCGGGATTTCGGGGAGACCCAGTACTTC
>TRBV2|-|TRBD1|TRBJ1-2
CASSARQGNYGYTF
TGTGCCAGCAGTGCTCGACAGGGGAACTATGGCTACACCTTC
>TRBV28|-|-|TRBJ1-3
CASRAGPSSGNTIYF
TGTGCCAGCAGGGCAGGCCCCAGCTCTGGAAACACCATATATTTT
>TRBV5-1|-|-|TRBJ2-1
CASRPGGLYNEQFF
TGCGCCAGCAGGCCGGGGGGCCTTTACAATGAGCAGTTCTTC
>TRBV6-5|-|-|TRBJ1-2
CASSYSNFDSYGYTF
TGTGCCAGCAGTTACTCGAATTTCGACAGCTATGGCTACACCTTC
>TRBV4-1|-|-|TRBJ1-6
CASSQDRGGYNSPLHF
TGCGCCAGCAGCCAAGACAGGGGCGGATATAATTCACCCCTCCACTTT
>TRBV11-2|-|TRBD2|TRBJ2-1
CASSYIAGGGEQFF
TGTGCCAGCAGCTACATAGCGGGAGGAGGGGAGCAGTTCTTC
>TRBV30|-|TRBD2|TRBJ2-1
CAWSVTGSGSSYNEQFF
TGTGCCTGGAGTGTAACGGGAAGCGGGAGCTCCTACAATGAGCAGTTCTTC
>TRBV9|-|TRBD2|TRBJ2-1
CASSVSGSRYNEQFF
TGTGCCAGCAGCGTGAGCGGGAGTCGCTACAATGAGCAGTTCTTC
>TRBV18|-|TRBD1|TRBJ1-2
CASSPRGASTQNTF
TGTGCCAGCTCACCCAGGGGGGCCTCTACCCAGAACACCTTC
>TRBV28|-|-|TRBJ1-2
CASRGSAGYGYTF
TGTGCCAGCAGGGGATCTGCGGGCTATGGCTACACCTTC
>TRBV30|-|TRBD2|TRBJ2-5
CAWRRWEGPQETQYF
TGTGCCTGGAGGCGGTGGGAGGGGCCCCAAGAGACCCAGTACTTC
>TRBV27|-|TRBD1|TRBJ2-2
CASSLRTGGSTGELFF
TGTGCCAGCAGTCTACGGACAGGGGGATCCACCGGGGAGCTGTTTTTT
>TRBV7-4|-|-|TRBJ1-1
CASSLALQVSNTEAFF
TGTGCCAGCAGCTTAGCCCTACAGGTCTCGAACACTGAAGCTTTCTTT
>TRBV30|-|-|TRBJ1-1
CAWNIGGVTEAFF
TGTGCCTGGAATATAGGGGGGGTCACTGAAGCTTTCTTT
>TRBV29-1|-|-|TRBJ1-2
CSVERGRGGGYTF
TGCAGCGTTGAAAGGGGAAGGGGAGGCGGCTACACCTTC
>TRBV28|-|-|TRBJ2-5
CASSLSVLKKSETQYF
TGTGCCAGCAGTTTATCGGTCCTGAAAAAGTCGGAGACCCAGTACTTC
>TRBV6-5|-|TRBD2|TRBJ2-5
CASSSTSGGLGETQYF
TGTGCCAGCAGTTCAACTAGCGGGGGCTTAGGGGAGACCCAGTACTTC
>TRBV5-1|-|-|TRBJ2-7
CASRPDGAGLSYEQYF
TGCGCCAGCAGACCGGATGGAGCGGGCCTCTCCTACGAGCAGTACTTC
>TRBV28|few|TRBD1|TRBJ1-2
CASSLDRGFYGYTF
TGTGCCAGCAGTCTGGACAGGGGCTTCTATGGCTACACCTTC
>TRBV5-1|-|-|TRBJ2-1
CASSLGSSYNEQFF
TGCGCCAGCAGCTTGGGGTCTAGCTACAATGAGCAGTTCTTC
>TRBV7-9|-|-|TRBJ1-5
CASSLPGGSNQPQHF
TGTGCCAGCAGCTTACCGGGGGGAAGCAATCAGCCCCAGCATTTT
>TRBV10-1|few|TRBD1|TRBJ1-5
CASRDDRAFNQPQHF
TGCGCCAGCAGAGACGACAGGGCCTTCAATCAGCCCCAGCATTTT
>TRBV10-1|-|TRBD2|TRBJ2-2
CASSELGAGDPGELFF
TGCGCCAGCAGTGAGCTGGGAGCGGGAGACCCCGGGGAGCTGTTTTTT
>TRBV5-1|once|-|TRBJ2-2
CASSLANTGELFF
TGCGCCAGCAGCTTAGCAAACACCGGGGAGCTGTTTTTT
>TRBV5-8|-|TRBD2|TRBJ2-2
CASSSPGLAGRTGELFF
TGTGCCAGCAGCTCCCCGGGACTAGCGGGAAGAACCGGGGAGCTGTTTTTT
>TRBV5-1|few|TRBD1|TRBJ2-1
CASSQGQGSYNEQFF
TGCGCCAGCAGCCAGGGACAGGGATCCTACAATGAGCAGTTCTTC
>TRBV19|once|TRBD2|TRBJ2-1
CASSRLAGGPAVNNEQFF
TGTGCCAGTAGTAGACTAGCGGGAGGGCCGGCTGTAAACAATGAGCAGTTCTTC
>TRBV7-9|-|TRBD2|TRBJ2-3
CASSLGLAGPDTQYF
TGTGCCAGCAGCTTAGGACTAGCGGGTCCAGATACGCAGTATTTT
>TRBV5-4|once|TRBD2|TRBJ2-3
CASSIKGLAGVDTQYF
TGTGCCAGCAGCATCAAGGGACTAGCGGGAGTAGATACGCAGTATTTT
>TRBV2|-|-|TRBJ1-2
CASSVSSLPNRILNYGYTF
TGTGCCAGCAGTGTATCCTCGCTCCCGAACAGGATCCTTAACTATGGCTACACCTTC
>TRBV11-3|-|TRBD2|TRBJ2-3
CASSPRDYTDTQYF
TGTGCCAGCAGCCCCCGGGACTACACAGATACGCAGTATTTT
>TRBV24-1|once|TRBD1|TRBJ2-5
CATSDLPKTGGLYQETQYF
TGTGCCACCAGTGATCTACCAAAGACAGGGGGTCTGTACCAAGAGACCCAGTACTTC
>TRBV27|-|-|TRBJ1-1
CASSSTVVGNTEAFF
TGTGCCAGCAGTTCCACGGTTGTTGGGAACACTGAAGCTTTCTTT
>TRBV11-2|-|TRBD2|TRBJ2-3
CASSLTGGPAHF
TGTGCCAGCAGCTTAACGGGAGGTCCCGCGCATTTT
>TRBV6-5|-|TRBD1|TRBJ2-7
CASSYGQGAYEQYF
TGTGCCAGCAGTTACGGGCAGGGGGCTTACGAGCAGTACTTC
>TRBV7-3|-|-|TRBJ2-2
CASSQGASPNTGELFF
TGTGCCAGCAGCCAAGGAGCTTCCCCGAACACCGGGGAGCTGTTTTTT
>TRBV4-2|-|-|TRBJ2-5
CASSQDYRRQGETQYF
TGTGCCAGCAGCCAAGATTACCGCAGACAAGGAGAGACCCAGTACTTC
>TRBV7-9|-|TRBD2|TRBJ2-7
CASSLTSGGPIYEQYF
TGTGCCAGCAGCTTGACTAGCGGGGGGCCGATCTACGAGCAGTACTTC
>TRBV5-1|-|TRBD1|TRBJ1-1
CASSSLGQGGNTEAFF
TGCGCCAGCAGCTCCCTAGGACAGGGAGGGAACACTGAAGCTTTCTTT
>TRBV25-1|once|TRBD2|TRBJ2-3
CASSEFFLAGGGTDTQYF
TGTGCCAGCAGTGAATTTTTTTTAGCGGGAGGAGGCACAGATACGCAGTATTTT
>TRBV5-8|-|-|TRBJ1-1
CASSWGGRMNTEAFF
TGTGCCAGCAGCTGGGGGGGGAGAATGAACACTGAAGCTTTCTTT
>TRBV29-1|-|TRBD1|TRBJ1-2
CSVESGGLGSYGYTF
TGCAGCGTTGAATCAGGGGGGCTCGGTAGCTATGGCTACACCTTC
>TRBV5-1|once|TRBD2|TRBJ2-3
CASSLAPGLAGDTQYF
TGCGCCAGCAGCTTGGCGCCGGGACTAGCGGGAGATACGCAGTATTTT
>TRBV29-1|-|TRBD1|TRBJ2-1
CSVEDREAYNEQFF
TGCAGCGTTGAGGACAGGGAAGCCTACAATGAGCAGTTCTTC
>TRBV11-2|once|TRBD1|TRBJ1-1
CATHTYRGLNTEAFF
TGTGCCACCCACACCTACAGGGGTTTGAACACTGAAGCTTTCTTT
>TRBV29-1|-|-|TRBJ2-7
CSVRTGYEQYF
TGCAGCGTCAGGACGGGGTACGAGCAGTACTTC
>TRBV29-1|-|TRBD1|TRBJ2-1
CSSDGQGAVSEQFF
TGCAGCTCGGATGGACAGGGGGCGGTCTCTGAGCAGTTCTTC
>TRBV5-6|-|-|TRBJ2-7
CASSSAYEQYF
TGTGCCAGCAGCTCAGCCTACGAGCAGTACTTC
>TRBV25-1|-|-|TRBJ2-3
CASSEYGTDTQYF
TGTGCCAGCAGTGAATACGGCACAGATACGCAGTATTTT